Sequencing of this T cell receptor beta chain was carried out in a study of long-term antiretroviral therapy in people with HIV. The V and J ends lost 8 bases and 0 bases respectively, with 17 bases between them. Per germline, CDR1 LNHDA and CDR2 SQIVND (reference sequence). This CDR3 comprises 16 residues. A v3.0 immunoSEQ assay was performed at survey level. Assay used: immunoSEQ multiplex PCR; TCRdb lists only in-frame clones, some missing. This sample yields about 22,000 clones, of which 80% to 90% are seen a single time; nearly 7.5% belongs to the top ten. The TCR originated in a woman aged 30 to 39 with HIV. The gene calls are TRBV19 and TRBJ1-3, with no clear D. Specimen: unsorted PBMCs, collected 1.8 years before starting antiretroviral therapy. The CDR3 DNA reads TGTGCCAGTTCATATTGGGATGTGGGCTCTGGAAACACCATATATTTT. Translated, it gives CASSYWDVGSGNTIYF.